The 24 T cell receptor beta chains listed next were all sequenced from one sample in a study of cytomegalovirus exposure and HLA in healthy donors. PCR primers comprised 60 Vbeta and 13 Jbeta primers. The repertoire was sequenced with immunoSEQ multiplex PCR; TCRdb's copy has only in-frame clones and lacks some. The sample holds 85,000 to 100,000 clones, around 83% seen once. The sequenced sample was PBMCs. These receptors were taken from a female donor in good health and CMV-seropositive.

V gene TRBV19 combines with J gene TRBJ1-5; D is uncertain. CDR3 length: 14 residues. The V gene's germline CDR1 is LNHDA and CDR2 SQIVND (reference sequence). Deletions cut 0 bases from V and 9 bases from J, with 12 bases between. The CDR3 bases are TGTGCCAGTAGTATAGATCGGTCTAGTCGGCCCCAGCATTTT. The encoded protein is CASSIDRSSRPQHF. Supplemented by reference TRBV19 and TRBJ1-5, the full variable domain reads DGGITQSPKYLFRKEGQNVTLSCEQNLNHDAMYWYRQDPGQGLRLIYYSQIVNDFQKGDIAEGYSVSREKKESFPLTVTSAQKNPTAFYLCASSIDRSSRPQHFGDGTRLSIL.

This clone showed up just a few times. The genes are TRBV5-1 and TRBJ2-1; the match to TRBD1 covers 9 bases. Germline loops: CDR1 SGHRS, CDR2 YFSETQ. The V and J ends lost 6 bases and 2 bases, in that order; junction bases with no gene match: 6. The CDR3 spans 15 residues. CDR3 protein: CASTKTGGTYNEQFF. In nucleotides, the CDR3 is TGCGCCAGCACGAAGACAGGGGGTACCTACAATGAGCAGTTCTTC. Full variable domain (missing parts from reference TRBV5-1 and TRBJ2-1): KAGVTQTPRYLIKTRGQQVTLSCSPISGHRSVSWYQQTPGQGLQFLFEYFSETQRNKGNFPGRFSGRQFSNSRSEMNVSTLELGDSALYLCASTKTGGTYNEQFFGPGTRLTVL.

The rearrangement uses TRBV29-1 and TRBJ1-3, with D uncertain. The CDR3 spans 13 residues. V was pared by 2 bases and J by 0 bases, with 5 bases between. Germline V CDR1 and CDR2: SQVTM, ANQGSEA. The CDR3 loop is CSVELLSGNTIYF. Here the CDR3 DNA reads TGCAGCGTTGAACTCCTCTCTGGAAACACCATATATTTT.

There are a few counts of this clone. V gene TRBV5-1 combines with J gene TRBJ2-7; D remains ambiguous. The CDR3 length is 11 residues. Per the germline V gene, CDR1 is SGHRS and CDR2 is YFSETQ. The V and J ends lost 4 bases and 6 bases respectively, with 8 bases between them. The CDR3 DNA reads TGCGCCAGCAGCCTGGGTCTCGAGCAGTACTTC. This gives the protein CASSLGLEQYF.

The chain links TRBV7-5 to TRBJ2-7; TRBD1 is the table's D call and was not checked against the DNA. TRBV7-5 is annotated as a pseudogene. This CDR3 is built from 17 residues. This CDR3 is CVRSVTNHSGQPYEQYF. The CDR3 nucleotides read TGTGTCAGAAGCGTAACGAACCATTCAGGTCAGCCCTACGAGCAGTACTTC.

This clone showed up just a few times. The chain is built from TRBV5-1 and TRBJ1-2; TRBD1 might be the D (6 bases). Deletions cut 6 bases from V and 5 bases from J, with 20 bases between. Per germline, CDR1 SGHRS and CDR2 YFSETQ. The CDR3 has 15 amino acids. Here the CDR3 DNA reads TGCGCCAGCAAACATCCGGGACAAGGGGGATATGGCTACACCTTC. It translates to CASKHPGQGGYGYTF.

The CDR3 is CASVGRGYEQYF. The CDR3 nucleotides are TGCGCCAGCGTCGGGAGGGGGTACGAGCAGTACTTC. The V gene is TRBV10-2, the J gene TRBJ2-7; TRBD2 agrees at 8 bases. The CDR3 runs to 12 residues. Germline values: CDR1 WSHSY, CDR2 SAAADI. V dropped 8 bases and J dropped 4; count of bases not matched to a gene: 4.

A note on this clone: The junction does not match germline at one end; this may be a read error. The CDR3 nucleotides are TGCAGCGCTACGACAGGGGGCAGGTATGGCTACCCCTTC. Translation: CSATTGGRYGYPF. The chain has TRBV29-1 and TRBJ1-2; TRBD1 agrees at 10 bases. Germline values: CDR1 SQVTM, CDR2 ANQGSEA. The CDR3 runs to 13 residues.

This chain links TRBV6-4 with TRBJ2-1; D gene unclear. The V gene lost 3 bases and the J gene lost 0 bases, with 15 bases spanning the gap. Germline CDR1 reads MRHNA; CDR2 reads SNTAGT. The CDR3 runs 17 residues. This CDR3 reads CASSDSIRLSSYNEQFF. The CDR3 coding sequence is TGTGCCAGCAGTGATTCCATCCGGTTAAGCTCCTACAATGAGCAGTTCTTC.

The chain recombines TRBV5-8 with TRBJ2-7; TRBD2 agrees at 14 bases. Germline V gene lookup returns CDR1 SGHTS and CDR2 YDEGEE. The CDR3 spans 17 residues. With V trimmed by 3 bases and J by 4 bases, 9 bases remained unmatched. CDR3 protein: CASSSGGLAGAGYEQYF. The CDR3 DNA reads TGTGCCAGCAGCTCCGGGGGACTAGCGGGAGCTGGGTACGAGCAGTACTTC.

This clone was picked up a small number of times. The chain is built from TRBV5-1 and TRBJ2-2; D may be TRBD2 (5 bases). CDR3 length: 15 residues. Germline assignment: CDR1 SGHRS and CDR2 YFSETQ. V lost 4 bases and J lost 0, with 10 bases in between. CDR3 in DNA: TGCGCCAGCAGCGTCGGGGTCGCGAACACCGGGGAGCTGTTTTTT. Translated: CASSVGVANTGELFF.

This clone was observed a few times. The chain carries TRBV28 and TRBJ1-5, with a possible D match to TRBD1 (5 bases). The germline V gene encodes CDR1 MDHEN and CDR2 SYDVKM. The CDR3 consists of 15 residues. V was clipped by 3 bases and J by 4 bases, with 13 bases between them. The CDR3 DNA reads TGTGCCAGCAGTTTCGCCGACAGAGCTAATCAGCCCCAGCATTTT. It yields the protein CASSFADRANQPQHF.

The chain has TRBV4-2 and TRBJ1-1; no clear D gene. The CDR3 sequence is 14 residues long. Germline-derived CDR1 and CDR2 are LGHNA and YNFKEQ. Trimming left V 4 bases short and J 2 bases short, with 11 bases between. The CDR3 loop reads CASSRGPANTEAFF. In DNA, the CDR3 is TGTGCCAGCAGCCGCGGGCCTGCAAACACTGAAGCTTTCTTT.

The chain couples TRBV28 to TRBJ1-1; no clear D. Germline CDR1 reads MDHEN; CDR2 reads SYDVKM. The CDR3 totals 12 residues. The V end was cut by 6 bases, the J end by 2 bases, with 7 bases between. CDR3 in DNA: TGTGCCAGCAGGGAGTATAACACTGAAGCTTTCTTT. Translation: CASREYNTEAFF.

J is TRBJ1-3 and V is TRBV7-9; no firm D call. V was pared by 5 bases and J by 8 bases, with 13 bases between. CDR1 SEHNR and CDR2 FQNEAQ come from the germline V gene (reference sequence). This CDR3 has 13 amino acids. The CDR3 DNA sequence: TGTGCCAGCAGCCCCCCCGCGCGAGACACCATATATTTT. It translates to CASSPPARDTIYF.

The chain joins TRBV7-6 to TRBJ1-1; 7 positions match TRBD1. Germline V gene data show CDR1 as SGHVS and CDR2 as FNYEAQ. The CDR3 covers 15 residues. Trimming took 1 base from V and 5 from J; bases not matched to a gene: 7. The CDR3 coding sequence is TGTGCCAGCAGCTTAGGGGACAGCGGGGGGACTGAAGCTTTCTTT. Amino acid sequence: CASSLGDSGGTEAFF.

The chain joins TRBV18 to TRBJ1-5, with 8 bases fitting TRBD1. In germline, CDR1 is KGHSH, CDR2 LQKENI. CDR3 length equals 17 residues. V was clipped by 6 bases and J by 2 bases; unmatched bases: 12. CDR3 nucleotide sequence: TGTGCCAGCTCCCCTTCCAACCCGGGACAGGGCAATCAGCCCCAGCATTTT. This sequence encodes CASSPSNPGQGNQPQHF.

The CDR3 loop is CASSDSSYEQYF. The DNA for the CDR3 is TGTGCCAGCAGCGATAGCTCCTACGAGCAGTACTTC. The rearrangement joins TRBV16 to TRBJ2-7; D is ambiguous. The CDR3 runs to 12 residues. The V end was cut by 5 bases, the J end by 0 bases, with 5 bases between. Germline loops: CDR1 KGHSY, CDR2 FQNENV.

This clone has only a few counts. In the same sample, other DNA sequences code for this CDR3. The chain is built from TRBV2 and TRBJ2-5; 10 nucleotides match TRBD2. The V segment lost 7 bases and the J segment 4 bases; nucleotides outside the gene matches: 15. The CDR3 has 17 residues. Germline V gene data show CDR1 as SNHLY and CDR2 as FYNNEI. The CDR3 nucleotides read TGTGCCAGCAAACAAACCGGACTAGCGGATATCGTAGAGACCCAGTACTTC. Its protein is CASKQTGLADIVETQYF. The whole variable domain, filled in from reference TRBV2 and TRBJ2-5, reads EPEVTQTPSHQVTQMGQEVILRCVPISNHLYFYWYRQILGQKVEFLVSFYNNEISEKSEIFDDQFSVERPDGSNFTLKIRSTKLEDSAMYFCASKQTGLADIVETQYFGPGTRLLVL.

The chain has TRBV5-1 and TRBJ1-4; 8 nucleotides line up with TRBD1. Trimming took 4 bases from V and 7 from J; bases not matched to a gene: 12. The CDR3 covers 16 residues. CDR1 is SGHRS and CDR2 is YFSETQ in the germline V gene. The DNA for the CDR3 is TGCGCCAGCAGCCCGGAAGGACAGGGTCTAGGTGAAAAACTGTTTTTT. As protein: CASSPEGQGLGEKLFF.

This clone was recorded a few times. This chain connects TRBV7-6 to TRBJ2-1; TRBD1 is a possible D gene (6 bases). The ends were cut back, 5 bases at V and 6 bases at J, with 11 bases in the middle. CDR3 length equals 13 residues. Germline V gives CDR1 SGHVS, CDR2 FNYEAQ. The CDR3 is CASSPPGANEQFF. CDR3 sequence (DNA): TGTGCCAGCAGCCCCCCAGGGGCCAATGAGCAGTTCTTC.

Worth noting for this clone: At one end the junction does not follow the germline gene, possibly because of a read error. DNA of the CDR3: TGTTCCAGCAGCTCCGCCACAGGGGAGCAGTACTTC. It yields the protein CSSSSATGEQYF. The chain carries TRBV7-9 and TRBJ2-7, with D perhaps matching TRBD1 (6 bases). In germline, CDR1 is SEHNR, CDR2 FQNEAQ (reference sequence). The CDR3 spans 12 residues. Together with reference TRBV7-9 and TRBJ2-7, the CDR3 gives the full variable domain: DTGVSQNPRHKITKRGQNVTFRCDPISEHNRLYWYRQTLGQGPEFLTYFQNEAQLEKSRLLSDRFSAERPKGSFSTLEIQRTEQGDSAMYLCSSSSATGEQYFGPGTRLTVT.

This clone was counted a single time. This chain connects TRBV5-1 to TRBJ2-7; no reliable D call. Per the germline V gene, CDR1 is SGHRS and CDR2 is YFSETQ. V was trimmed by 1 base and J by 1 base, leaving 6 bases between them. This CDR3 spans 13 amino acids. The CDR3 nucleotides read TGCGCCAGCAGCTTGACGGTATCCTACGAGCAGTACTTC. It encodes CASSLTVSYEQYF.

The rearrangement uses TRBV19 and TRBJ2-2; D is undetermined. The CDR3 is 15 residues long. CDR1 LNHDA and CDR2 SQIVND come from the germline V gene (reference sequence). Trimming pared 3 bases from V and 6 bases from J, leaving 14 bases between. The CDR3 spells CASSIVRGVAGELFF. The CDR3 region has the DNA TGTGCCAGTAGTATTGTTCGAGGTGTCGCCGGGGAGCTGTTTTTT.